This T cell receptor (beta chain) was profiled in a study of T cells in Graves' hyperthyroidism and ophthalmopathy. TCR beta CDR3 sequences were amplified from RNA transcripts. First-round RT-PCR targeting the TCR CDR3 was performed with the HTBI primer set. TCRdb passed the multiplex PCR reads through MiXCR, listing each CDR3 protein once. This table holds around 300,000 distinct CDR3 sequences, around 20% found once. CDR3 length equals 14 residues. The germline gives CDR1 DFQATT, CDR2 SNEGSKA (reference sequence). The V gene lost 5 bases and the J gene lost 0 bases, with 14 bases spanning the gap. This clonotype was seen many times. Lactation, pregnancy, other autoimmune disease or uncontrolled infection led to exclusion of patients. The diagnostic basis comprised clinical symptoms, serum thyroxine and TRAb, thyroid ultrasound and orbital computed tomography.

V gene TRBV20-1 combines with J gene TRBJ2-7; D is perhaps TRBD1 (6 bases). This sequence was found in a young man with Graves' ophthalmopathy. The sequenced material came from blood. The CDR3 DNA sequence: TGCAGTGCTGTTGACAGGAACCACTCCTACGAGCAGTACTTC. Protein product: CSAVDRNHSYEQYF.